Sequencing of this TCR beta chain was carried out in a study of blood T cell repertoires in COVID-19. About the study: Sites across the United States, Italy and Spain contributed samples from acute and convalescent COVID-19. T cells, B-cell-depleted T cells, or PBMCs supplied cDNA or gDNA.

This CDR3 is built from 16 residues. CDR1 and CDR2 (germline): SGDLS, YYNGEE. V dropped 3 bases and J dropped 5; count of bases not matched to a gene: 9. In the source study's methods: Counts of nucleated cells, estimated from reference gene primer amplification, were obtained. Only in-frame clones appear in the TCRdb table, and some are missing; sequencing was by immunoSEQ multiplex PCR. The V and J calls and clone size come from that table; D and trimming were worked out from the DNA. The profile shows tens of thousands of clones, more than 75% of them singletons. This TCR came from a woman older than 75 with acute or convalescent COVID-19. The rearrangement joins TRBV9 to TRBJ2-2, with 8 bases aligning to TRBD2. The material sequenced was peripheral blood. This CDR3 is CASSAGGALLTGELFF. The CDR3, as DNA: TGTGCCAGCAGCGCCGGGGGGGCACTGCTGACCGGGGAGCTGTTTTTT.